The 20 T cell receptor beta chains reported below all come from one sample, sequenced in a study of CD8+ T cells in alopecia areata. Extracted RNA was reverse transcribed into cDNA, the sequencing template. Profiling relied on immunoSEQ multiplex PCR, and the TCRdb table lists in-frame clones only, not all of them. The sample has 60,000 to 65,000 clones, roughly 47% seen once; the top ten hold about 51%. Sequences were obtained from NKG2D-low CD8+ T cells sorted from blood. These receptors originate from a human donor with alopecia areata.

Only a few counts were recorded for this clone. Here the CDR3 DNA reads TGTGCCAGCAGCTTAGCCGGGGCCCCCTACGAGCAGTACTTC. Residues: CASSLAGAPYEQYF. This chain uses TRBV7-9 with TRBJ2-7; D may be TRBD1 or TRBD2 (5 bases each). Germline V gene lookup returns CDR1 SEHNR and CDR2 FQNEAQ (reference sequence). V was cut by 0 bases and J by 2 bases, with 8 bases left in between. The CDR3 extends over 14 amino acids.

Only a few counts were recorded for this clone. The gene calls are TRBV5-5 and TRBJ2-5; the D gene is possibly TRBD2 (5 bases). The CDR3 length is 14 residues. Trimming pared 2 bases from V and 0 bases from J, leaving 8 bases between. Germline values: CDR1 SGHKS, CDR2 YYEKEE (reference sequence). The CDR3 nucleotides are TGTGCCAGCAGCTTAGACTATAACCAAGAGACCCAGTACTTC. As protein: CASSLDYNQETQYF.

The chain uses TRBV27 and TRBJ2-2; D is unresolved. The germline V gene encodes CDR1 MNHEY and CDR2 SMNVEV (reference sequence). The CDR3 is 14 residues long. V lost 7 bases to trimming and J lost 6 bases, with 15 bases between them. The CDR3 loop is CASNKGPFSGELFF. The CDR3 DNA follows: TGTGCCAGCAATAAGGGTCCATTTTCCGGGGAGCTGTTTTTT.

This clone was seen more than once but under ten times. The chain combines TRBV5-6 with TRBJ2-1; D is ambiguous. Germline lookup yields CDR1 SGHDT and CDR2 YYEEEE. The CDR3 has 11 residues. The germline V and J ends were trimmed by 0 bases and 15 bases, with 10 bases remaining between them. The CDR3 region is CASSLGPYSFF. CDR3 in DNA: TGTGCCAGCAGCTTGGGCCCGTATTCGTTCTTC.

The V and J genes are TRBV5-4 and TRBJ2-1; D call uncertain. CDR3 length equals 11 residues. The V end lost 4 bases, the J end lost 6 bases, and 5 bases lay between the germline ends. Per germline, CDR1 SGHNT and CDR2 YYREEE (reference sequence). The CDR3 reads CASSHTNEQFF. Here the CDR3 DNA reads TGTGCCAGCAGCCACACCAATGAGCAGTTCTTC.

The chain couples TRBV2 to TRBJ2-5; possible D gene TRBD1, 6 bases. The germline V and J ends were trimmed by 8 bases and 0 bases, with 13 bases remaining between them. Germline CDR1 reads SNHLY; CDR2 reads FYNNEI. CDR3 length: 14 amino acids. CDR3 protein: CASDLDRYQETQYF. The CDR3 coding sequence is TGTGCCAGCGACCTCGACAGGTACCAAGAGACCCAGTACTTC.

Here the CDR3 reads CASSLDLEQFF. CDR3 DNA: TGTGCCAGCAGCTTGGACCTGGAGCAGTTCTTC. This sequence joins TRBV5-6 and TRBJ2-1; D uncertain. Trimming removed 0 bases at V and 10 bases at J, with 5 bases between. The germline V gene has CDR1 SGHDT and CDR2 YYEEEE. CDR3 length: 11 residues.

This chain connects TRBV5-1 to TRBJ2-1, with D unresolved. The V and J ends lost 0 bases and 3 bases respectively, with 4 bases between them. Germline CDR1 and CDR2: SGHRS and YFSETQ. The CDR3 loop spans 13 amino acids. The CDR3 sequence is CASSLVGYNEQFF. For the CDR3, the DNA is TGCGCCAGCAGCTTGGTGGGCTACAATGAGCAGTTCTTC.

The chain uses TRBV14 and TRBJ2-5, with D perhaps matching TRBD1 (6 bases). The germline V and J ends were trimmed by 3 bases and 5 bases, with 13 bases remaining between them. Germline lookup yields CDR1 SGHDN and CDR2 FVKESK. This CDR3 comprises 14 residues. The CDR3: CASSQTGTYETQYF. The CDR3 DNA sequence: TGTGCCAGCAGCCAGACGGGGACATATGAGACCCAGTACTTC.

The J gene is TRBJ2-2, the V gene TRBV27, with 9 bases that match TRBD2. CDR1 and CDR2 (germline): MNHEY, SMNVEV (reference sequence). Trimming at V came to 3 bases and at J to 6 bases, leaving 8 bases not matched to a gene. This CDR3 has 16 residues. The CDR3 nucleotides are TGTGCCAGCAGTTTCGTGGGCGGGAGGGCCCCCGGGGAGCTGTTTTTT. Translated, it gives CASSFVGGRAPGELFF.

The chain carries TRBV29-1 and TRBJ2-3, with 8 positions matching TRBD2. Germline V lookup: CDR1 SQVTM, CDR2 ANQGSEA. V shed 3 bases and J 3 bases; nucleotides not matched to a gene: 5. The CDR3 length is 14 residues. The DNA for the CDR3 is TGCAGCGTTGATTCTCCTAGCGGGACAGATACGCAGTATTTT. It codes for CSVDSPSGTDTQYF.

This rearrangement joins TRBV2 to TRBJ2-7; D possibly corresponds to TRBD2 (5 bases). The ends were cut back, 1 base at V and 5 bases at J, with 15 bases in the middle. CDR1 is SNHLY, CDR2 FYNNEI, per germline. CDR3 size: 15 residues. The CDR3 sequence is CASSEGIGGDHEQYF. The DNA of the CDR3 is TGTGCCAGCAGTGAAGGGATAGGAGGCGACCACGAGCAGTACTTC.

The chain is built from TRBV4-3 and TRBJ2-1; TRBD2 is a possible D gene (6 bases). The CDR3 spans 17 residues. V lost 0 bases and J lost 0, with 12 bases in between. The germline CDR1 and CDR2 sequences are LGHNA and YSLEER. The CDR3 sequence: CASSQDPAGNSYNEQFF. Written as DNA, the CDR3 is TGCGCCAGCAGCCAAGATCCCGCGGGGAACTCCTACAATGAGCAGTTCTTC.

The chain employs TRBV10-3 and TRBJ2-7, with D possibly being TRBD1 (5 bases). The V end was cut by 2 bases, the J end by 3 bases, with 8 bases between. This CDR3 contains 13 residues. Per germline, CDR1 ENHRY and CDR2 SYGVKD. The DNA for the CDR3 is TGTGCCATCAGTGAGGGGCAGGGCTACGAGCAGTACTTC. It encodes CAISEGQGYEQYF.

The chain recombines TRBV7-2 with TRBJ2-7; D unresolved. This CDR3 is 13 amino acids long. V lost 4 bases to trimming and J lost 3 bases, with 10 bases between them. In germline, CDR1 is SGHTA, CDR2 FQGNSA. Written as DNA, the CDR3 is TGTGCCAGCAGCTCAGTTCCAGGCTACGAGCAGTACTTC. This sequence encodes CASSSVPGYEQYF.

The J gene is TRBJ2-3, the V gene TRBV4-1; no definite D call. Trimming cost V 3 bases and J 0 bases, with 13 bases left between them. Germline V gives CDR1 MGHRA, CDR2 YSYEKL. The CDR3 covers 16 residues. DNA for the CDR3: TGCGCCAGCAGCCAGGATAGGTTGGCTAGCACAGATACGCAGTATTTT. Its translation: CASSQDRLASTDTQYF.

Worth noting for this clone: Its ends do not fully match the called genes, so a read error is possible. V and J are TRBV5-1 and TRBJ2-7; D is uncertain. CDR1 is SGHRS and CDR2 is YFSETQ in the germline V gene. The CDR3 extends over 11 amino acids. The CDR3 DNA reads TGCGCCAGCAGCCACTCCTACGAGCAGCACTTC. This translates into CASSHSYEQHF. Combining the CDR3 with reference TRBV5-1 and TRBJ2-7 gives the whole variable domain KAGVTQTPRYLIKTRGQQVTLSCSPISGHRSVSWYQQTPGQGLQFLFEYFSETQRNKGNFPGRFSGRQFSNSRSEMNVSTLELGDSALYLCASSHSYEQHFGPGTRLTVT.

This clone was recorded a few times. The J gene is TRBJ2-7, the V gene TRBV6-6; 8 bases match TRBD1. The V and J ends lost 6 bases and 2 bases, in that order; junction bases with no gene match: 6. Looked up from germline, CDR1 is MNHNY and CDR2 is SVGAGI (reference sequence). The CDR3 has 14 amino acids. This chain's CDR3 is CASSIDRGTYEQYF. The CDR3 DNA reads TGTGCCAGCAGCATCGACAGGGGCACCTACGAGCAGTACTTC.

This chain connects TRBV30 to TRBJ2-7, with D unresolved. V was pared by 7 bases and J by 6 bases, with 16 bases between. Per the germline V gene, CDR1 is GTSNPN and CDR2 is SVGIG (reference sequence). CDR3 length: 12 amino acids. CDR3 residues: CALKPARVEQYF. The CDR3 coding sequence is TGTGCCTTAAAACCTGCCCGCGTCGAGCAGTACTTC.

In the case of this clone: Other DNA variants within this sample encode the same CDR3. V is TRBV29-1 and J is TRBJ2-7, with TRBD1 identical over 10 bases. Germline CDR1 is SQVTM and CDR2 is ANQGSEA. The ends lost 6 bases at V and 3 bases at J; junction bases unmatched: 2. The length of the CDR3 is 12 residues. DNA of the CDR3: TGCAGCGTGCGGACAGGGGGCTACGAGCAGTACTTC. Translated, it gives CSVRTGGYEQYF.